This entry is about one TCR beta chain. As yet, its antigen is unknown. This CDR3 has 14 residues. Germline loops: CDR1 LNHDA, CDR2 SQIVND (reference sequence). V shed 7 bases and J 3 bases; nucleotides not matched to a gene: 8. This sample is drawn from a study of cytomegalovirus exposure and HLA in healthy donors. Study-wide background: In a later analysis, the roughly 110 validation repertoires were reported to have used the same platform as the approximately 620 first-cohort repertoires.

Sequenced by immunoSEQ multiplex PCR; TCRdb stores in-frame clones only, minus some. The sample carries 68,000 or so clones, about 89% recorded once. Study-level points and caveats: CMV antigen specificity was confirmed in vitro for a few CMV-associated chains. The study labeled fewer than 200 TCR beta chains cytomegalovirus-associated. Whilst most TCR sequences proved rare, a subset of public TCRs occurred across many donors.

This TCR was recovered from a young man in good health and CMV-seronegative. This rearrangement joins TRBV19 to TRBJ2-7; 8 bases align to TRBD1. Sequenced sample: PBMCs. The CDR3 nucleotides read TGTGCCAGTAAAGTTGGGACAGGTAGCTACGAGCAGTACTTC. Translating gives CASKVGTGSYEQYF. The full variable domain, in which reference TRBV19 and TRBJ2-7 provide the parts outside the CDR3, is DGGITQSPKYLFRKEGQNVTLSCEQNLNHDAMYWYRQDPGQGLRLIYYSQIVNDFQKGDIAEGYSVSREKKESFPLTVTSAQKNPTAFYLCASKVGTGSYEQYFGPGTRLTVT.